The T cell receptor (beta chain) under discussion was sequenced for a study of blood T cell repertoires in COVID-19. The overall study: COVID-19 samples collected from the United States, Italy and Spain covered acute and convalescent phases. The cDNA or gDNA used as material had been derived from T cells, B-cell-depleted T cells, or PBMCs.

Under the authors' procedure: From reference gene primer amplification, estimates of nucleated cell counts were derived. TCRdb's copy holds only in-frame clones and misses some; the assay was immunoSEQ multiplex PCR. The V and J calls and clone size come from that table; D and trimming were worked out from the DNA. Here the sample spans approximately 190,000 clones, about 81% being singletons. There are a few counts of this clone. Looked up from germline, CDR1 is MGHDK and CDR2 is SYGVNS. V lost 5 bases and J lost 8, with 6 bases in between. The CDR3 contains 11 residues. The origin of this receptor is a man younger than 45 with active or convalescent COVID-19. This chain connects TRBV25-1 to TRBJ1-4; maybe TRBD1 (6 bases). Sequenced sample: peripheral blood. CDR3 amino acids: CASSQGEKLFF. CDR3 sequence (DNA): TGTGCCAGCAGTCAGGGGGAAAAACTGTTTTTT.